A selection of T cell receptor beta chains follows, all from one sample in a study of post-analysis software for immune sequencing data. MiXCR, run by TCRdb on the PCR reads, gives a single entry per CDR3 protein. The table includes 600,000 to 750,000 distinct CDR3 sequences, 59% detected once. The sequenced sample consisted of blood. The receptors here all came from a girl aged 2 to 9 with multiple sclerosis. Both conserved end residues are part of each CDR3. D genes are given only for firm matches. A clone size is listed for some rows: how often the clone was seen (once, few, many), or a class if it is expanded.

size	D	V	J	CDR3	DNA
few	NA	TRBV20-1	TRBJ2-1	CSASWSGRSYNEQFF	TGCAGTGCTAGTTGGTCGGGCCGCTCCTACAATGAGCAGTTCTTC
NA	NA	TRBV10-3	TRBJ1-2	CAISESREKGGYTF	TGTGCCATCAGTGAGAGCAGGGAAAAGGGTGGCTACACCTTC
NA	NA	TRBV9	TRBJ2-1	CASSPRDLAHEQFF	TGTGCCAGCAGCCCTCGGGACTTAGCCCATGAGCAGTTCTTC
NA	TRBD2	TRBV5-4	TRBJ2-1	CASSSMGLAGANEQFF	TGTGCCAGCAGCTCAATGGGACTAGCGGGAGCAAATGAGCAGTTCTTC
NA	TRBD1	TRBV20-1	TRBJ2-7	CSASEDRGPYEQYF	TGCAGTGCTAGTGAGGACAGGGGCCCCTACGAGCAGTACTTC
NA	TRBD2	TRBV4-3	TRBJ2-3	CASSQGLAGGQDTQYF	TGCGCCAGCAGCCAAGGGCTAGCGGGGGGGCAGGATACGCAGTATTTT
NA	NA	TRBV20-1	TRBJ2-3	CSARAEDLTQYF	TGCAGTGCTAGGGCCGAGGATCTTACGCAGTATTTT
NA	TRBD2	TRBV20-1	TRBJ2-1	CSARNLAGGYIEQFF	TGCAGTGCCCGTAACCTAGCGGGAGGGTACATTGAGCAGTTCTTC
few	NA	TRBV30	TRBJ1-1	CAWGSGKHTEAFF	TGTGCCTGGGGATCCGGTAAACACACTGAAGCTTTCTTT
NA	NA	TRBV10-3	TRBJ1-5	CAISPGGGTQPQHF	TGTGCCATCAGTCCTGGGGGGGGGACTCAGCCCCAGCATTTT
NA	NA	TRBV5-7	TRBJ2-7	CASSPDRREDEQYF	TGTGCCAGCAGTCCTGACAGGAGAGAGGACGAGCAGTACTTC
NA	TRBD2	TRBV10-3	TRBJ2-5	CAISTTGLADNEQYF	TGTGCCATCAGTACAACGGGACTAGCGGACAATGAGCAGTACTTC
few	NA	TRBV29-1	TRBJ2-7	CSVSLQGHYEQYF	TGCAGCGTTTCCCTGCAGGGGCACTACGAGCAGTACTTC
NA	TRBD2	TRBV7-9	TRBJ2-5	CASSARGLAGPIPQETQYF	TGTGCCAGCAGCGCCCGCGGACTAGCGGGACCCATTCCGCAAGAGACCCAGTACTTC
few	NA	TRBV10-3	TRBJ2-3	CAISARTLGDTQYF	TGTGCCATCAGTGCCCGGACCTTGGGAGATACGCAGTATTTT
NA	NA	TRBV12-3/TRBV12-4	TRBJ1-2	CASSLVEELPSYTF	TGTGCCAGCAGTTTAGTAGAGGAACTACCTAGCTACACCTTC
few	TRBD1	TRBV5-1	TRBJ2-5	CASSVRGLRGETQYF	TGCGCCAGCAGCGTCAGGGGGCTACGGGGGGAGACCCAGTACTTC
NA	TRBD2	TRBV10-3	TRBJ2-1	CAISASLAGVGHEQFF	TGTGCCATCAGTGCCTCGCTAGCGGGAGTGGGCCATGAGCAGTTCTTC
NA	TRBD2	TRBV15	TRBJ2-3	CATSRDKAGGMATQYF	TGTGCCACCAGCAGAGATAAGGCGGGGGGGATGGCTACGCAGTATTTT
NA	TRBD1	TRBV28	TRBJ2-7	CASSRVTGTGGSYEQYF	TGTGCCAGCAGTCGCGTCACCGGGACAGGGGGGTCCTACGAGCAGTACTTC
NA	TRBD1	TRBV6-5	TRBJ1-4	CASRQGQGDRKLFF	TGTGCCAGCAGGCAGGGACAGGGTGACAGAAAACTGTTTTTT
NA	NA	TRBV11-2	TRBJ2-5	CASSFTLGTQYF	TGTGCCAGCAGCTTTACCCTCGGGACCCAGTACTTC
NA	NA	TRBV6-1	TRBJ2-7	CVSTEGNREQYF	TGTGTCAGCACCGAGGGCAATCGCGAGCAGTACTTC
NA	NA	TRBV20-1	TRBJ2-1	CSARTVNEQFF	TGCAGTGCAAGGACTGTTAATGAGCAGTTCTTC
NA	TRBD2	TRBV2	TRBJ2-7	CASSEGASGNPPHEQYF	TGTGCCAGCAGTGAGGGGGCTAGCGGGAACCCACCCCACGAGCAGTACTTC
NA	NA	TRBV7-2	TRBJ2-1	CASSSPFRSEQFF	TGTGCCAGCAGCTCCCCCTTTCGGAGTGAGCAGTTCTTC
once	TRBD2	TRBV29-1	TRBJ2-3	CSVGEGFPRTDSQYF	TGCAGCGTTGGGGAGGGATTTCCCCGCACAGATTCGCAGTATTTT
NA	TRBD2	TRBV20-1	TRBJ2-3	CSAPRDASGLTDTQYF	TGCAGTGCCCCCCGCGACGCTAGCGGCCTCACAGATACGCAGTATTTT
NA	NA	TRBV24-1	TRBJ2-5	CATSDFQGETQYF	TGTGCCACCAGTGATTTCCAGGGGGAGACCCAGTACTTC
NA	NA	TRBV5-1	TRBJ2-1	CASSPDSFGGNEQFF	TGCGCCAGCAGCCCCGATTCGTTCGGGGGCAATGAGCAGTTCTTC
NA	TRBD2	TRBV29-1	TRBJ2-1	CSGGRGGLSYNEQFF	TGCAGCGGCGGCCGCGGGGGGCTCTCCTACAATGAGCAGTTCTTC
few	TRBD2	TRBV4-3	TRBJ2-2	CASSQAGNNGLAGVPDTGELFF	TGCGCCAGCAGCCAAGCGGGAAACAACGGACTAGCGGGGGTCCCGGACACCGGGGAGCTGTTTTTT
NA	NA	TRBV28	TRBJ2-6	CASSLRGKGANVLTF	TGTGCCAGCAGTTTAAGAGGGAAAGGGGCCAACGTCCTGACTTTC
NA	NA	TRBV10-3	TRBJ2-3	CAISESNGVETDTQYF	TGTGCCATCAGTGAGTCGAATGGGGTTGAGACAGATACGCAGTATTTT
NA	NA	TRBV3-1	TRBJ2-1	CASRLLVGLGEQFF	TGTGCCAGCAGGCTTCTAGTGGGCCTAGGTGAGCAGTTCTTC
few	TRBD1	TRBV10-3	TRBJ1-2	CAISESSRGRRNYGYTF	TGTGCCATCAGTGAGTCGAGTAGGGGGCGGCGTAACTATGGCTACACCTTC
NA	TRBD1	TRBV7-8	TRBJ2-5	CASSLKDRGWQTQYF	TGTGCCAGCAGCTTAAAGGACAGGGGATGGCAGACCCAGTACTTC
NA	NA	TRBV20-1	TRBJ1-1	CGARDGLEAFF	TGCGGTGCTAGAGACGGCCTTGAAGCTTTCTTT
NA	NA	TRBV12-3/TRBV12-4	TRBJ1-2	CASSLALRYGYTF	TGTGCCAGCAGTTTAGCGCTGAGGTATGGCTACACCTTC
NA	NA	TRBV30	TRBJ2-5	CAWGGTQYF	TGTGCCTGGGGGGGGACCCAGTACTTC
NA	NA	TRBV18	TRBJ2-3	CASSPNTGAQGEDTQYF	TGTGCCAGCTCGCCCAATACGGGGGCGCAAGGGGAAGATACGCAGTATTTT
NA	NA	TRBV5-5	TRBJ2-3	CASSFLFGLWGSTDTQYF	TGTGCCAGCAGCTTTCTTTTCGGCCTTTGGGGTAGCACAGATACGCAGTATTTT
once	NA	TRBV3-1	TRBJ2-7	CASRQGPADEQYF	TGTGCCAGCAGACAAGGACCCGCGGACGAGCAGTACTTC
once	NA	TRBV12-3/TRBV12-4	TRBJ2-2	CASSSLLPTGELFF	TGTGCCAGCAGTTCCCTCTTGCCGACCGGGGAGCTGTTTTTT
NA	NA	TRBV4-1	TRBJ1-5	CASSQVSRRSNQPQHF	TGCGCCAGCAGCCAAGTCTCCAGGAGGAGCAATCAGCCCCAGCATTTT
NA	NA	TRBV5-1	TRBJ2-4	CASSLGGSENIQYF	TGCGCCAGCAGCTTGGGGGGAAGCGAAAACATTCAGTACTTC
NA	TRBD1	TRBV29-1	TRBJ1-2	CSTTGDANYGYTF	TGCAGCACCACAGGGGACGCTAACTATGGCTACACCTTC
NA	NA	TRBV2	TRBJ2-5	CASSEGSQYF	TGTGCCAGCAGTGAAGGGTCCCAGTACTTC
few	TRBD1	TRBV6-4	TRBJ2-7	CASRTGGNEQYF	TGTGCCAGCAGGACAGGGGGTAACGAGCAGTACTTC
NA	TRBD2	TRBV10-3	TRBJ2-3	CAIRLAGATDTQYF	TGTGCCATCAGGCTAGCGGGAGCCACAGATACGCAGTATTTT
NA	NA	TRBV3-1	TRBJ2-1	CASSQSLVDNEQFF	TGTGCCAGCAGCCAAAGTTTAGTCGACAATGAGCAGTTCTTC
NA	NA	TRBV28	TRBJ2-7	CASSGPVSSYEQYF	TGTGCCAGCAGTGGCCCCGTCAGCTCCTACGAGCAGTACTTC
NA	TRBD1	TRBV3-1	TRBJ1-1	CASSYRGNTEAFF	TGTGCCAGCTCTTACAGGGGGAACACTGAAGCTTTCTTT
NA	NA	TRBV20-1	TRBJ2-7	CSASATQTSYEQYF	TGCAGTGCTAGCGCGACGCAAACCTCCTACGAGCAGTACTTC
NA	TRBD2	TRBV29-1	TRBJ2-1	CNVVLAGANNEQFF	TGCAACGTTGTTCTAGCGGGGGCAAACAATGAGCAGTTCTTC